Below are 25 T cell receptor beta chains sequenced from a single sample in a study of CD8 T cells in Susac syndrome. RNA was extracted with the RNeasy kit, and a quantity of about 0.45 to 1 ug was reverse transcribed using random hexamers. TCRdb processed the immunoSEQ multiplex PCR reads anew with MiXCR; each CDR3 protein has one entry. The sample includes roughly 130,000 distinct CDR3 sequences, under 96% of them seen just once. The sample was CD4+ T cells from PBMCs. These receptors were collected from a human donor with Susac syndrome.

The V call is TRBV19, the J call TRBJ2-1; 7 bases agree with TRBD2. The trim removed 4 bases at V and 0 bases at J, leaving 6 bases unmatched. Looked up from germline, CDR1 is LNHDA and CDR2 is SQIVND (reference sequence). The length of the CDR3 is 16 residues. CDR3 in amino acids: CASSTLAASSYNEQFF. The CDR3 nucleotides read TGTGCCAGTAGTACTCTAGCGGCAAGCTCCTACAATGAGCAGTTCTTC.

The CDR3 bases are TGCAGCGCCCAAGGCGGCCTGGGAGAGACCCAGTACTTC. Residues: CSAQGGLGETQYF. This rearrangement joins TRBV29-1 to TRBJ2-5, with D unresolved. The CDR3 runs 13 residues. Germline V gives CDR1 SQVTM, CDR2 ANQGSEA. Trimming shortened V by 7 bases and J by 4 bases, and 16 bases separated the two germline ends.

The rearrangement links TRBV20-1 to TRBJ2-1, with D possibly being TRBD1 (6 bases). This CDR3 region has 14 residues. Germline lookup yields CDR1 DFQATT and CDR2 SNEGSKA (reference sequence). Trimming cost V 3 bases and J 2 bases, with 11 bases left between them. The CDR3 DNA is TGCAGTGCTAGCAGGGGCCCCGCCTACAATGAGCAGTTCTTC. Protein: CSASRGPAYNEQFF.

This rearrangement joins TRBV2 to TRBJ1-5, with D hard to call. The length of the CDR3 is 14 residues. V shed 3 bases and J shed 0 bases, with 6 bases lying between them. CDR1 and CDR2 from the germline V gene are SNHLY and FYNNEI. CDR3 DNA sequence: TGTGCCAGCAGTGATGCCATTAGCAATCAGCCCCAGCATTTT. It specifies CASSDAISNQPQHF.

This chain connects TRBV9 to TRBJ2-6; possibly TRBD1 for D (6 bases). V lost 3 bases and J lost 5, with 15 bases in between. The CDR3 spans 16 residues. CDR1 is SGDLS and CDR2 is YYNGEE in the germline V gene. The CDR3 region is CASSGRGRPWANVLTF. In DNA form, the CDR3 reads TGTGCCAGCAGCGGCAGGGGAAGGCCCTGGGCCAACGTCCTGACTTTC.

The rearrangement uses TRBV7-2 and TRBJ2-5; D is perhaps TRBD2 (5 bases). Germline values: CDR1 SGHTA, CDR2 FQGNSA. There are 15 residues in the CDR3. Deletions cut 5 bases from V and 5 bases from J, with 18 bases between. The CDR3 protein is CASSPGWGVGETQYF. The CDR3 DNA reads as TGTGCCAGCAGCCCTGGGTGGGGAGTTGGGGAGACCCAGTACTTC.

V and J are TRBV5-6 and TRBJ2-5; D uncertain. Germline CDR1 and CDR2: SGHDT and YYEEEE. The V gene lost 4 bases and the J gene lost 6 bases, with 13 bases spanning the gap. This CDR3 spans 13 amino acids. The CDR3 reads CASSTTWAQTQYF. CDR3 in DNA: TGTGCCAGCAGCACAACATGGGCCCAGACCCAGTACTTC.

J is TRBJ2-1 and V is TRBV7-9; 7 positions match TRBD2. The CDR3 runs to 18 residues. Germline CDR1 is SEHNR and CDR2 is FQNEAQ (reference sequence). V gave up 3 bases and J gave up 0 bases; unmatched junction bases: 11. CDR3 bases: TGTGCCAGCAGCTTTAGCACTAGCGTAAGGAGCTCCTACAATGAGCAGTTCTTC. Translated, it gives CASSFSTSVRSSYNEQFF.

The DNA for the CDR3 is TGCAGCGTTTTGGGACTCAACGAGAAGGGGAGTAACAATGAGCAGTTCTTC. Amino acid sequence: CSVLGLNEKGSNNEQFF. The V call is TRBV29-1, the J call TRBJ2-1; D is possibly TRBD2 (6 bases). V was cut by 5 bases and J by 5 bases, with 25 bases left in between. Germline loops: CDR1 SQVTM, CDR2 ANQGSEA. The CDR3 is made up of 17 amino acids.

This rearrangement joins TRBV25-1 to TRBJ2-2, with D possibly matching TRBD1 (5 bases). Trimming left V 6 bases short and J 6 bases short, with 14 bases between. The CDR3 sequence is 14 residues long. CDR1 MGHDK and CDR2 SYGVNS come from the germline V gene. The CDR3 here is CASSRRGSPGELFF. The CDR3 region has the DNA TGTGCCAGCAGCCGTAGGGGATCCCCCGGGGAGCTGTTTTTT.

The chain uses TRBV7-2 and TRBJ2-5, with D perhaps given as TRBD1 or TRBD2 (5 bases each). V gave up 4 bases and J gave up 3 bases, with 9 bases separating them. The germline gives CDR1 SGHTA, CDR2 FQGNSA. This CDR3 has 13 residues. The CDR3 sequence: CASSWGNKETQYF. In DNA, the CDR3 is TGTGCCAGCAGCTGGGGGAATAAAGAGACCCAGTACTTC.

V is TRBV5-1 and J is TRBJ2-7, with D unclear. The CDR3 has 14 residues. The germline V gene encodes CDR1 SGHRS and CDR2 YFSETQ. V lost 0 bases to trimming and J lost 7 bases, with 14 bases between them. In nucleotides, the CDR3 is TGCGCCAGCAGCTTGGATGGCTTACTCGGGGAGCAGTACTTC. Protein: CASSLDGLLGEQYF.

This clonotype showed up just once. This chain links TRBV20-1 with TRBJ2-7; TRBD2 aligns across 15 bases. The CDR3 loop spans 13 amino acids. The V gene's germline CDR1 is DFQATT and CDR2 SNEGSKA (reference sequence). V dropped 6 bases and J dropped 6; count of bases not matched to a gene: 3. The CDR3 DNA reads TGCAGTGCCAAGGGACTAGCGGGAGGCGAGCAGTACTTC. Translated: CSAKGLAGGEQYF.

The chain employs TRBV29-1 and TRBJ2-5, with D maybe TRBD2 (5 bases). The CDR3 length is 14 residues. Trimming shortened V by 7 bases and J by 3 bases, and 18 bases separated the two germline ends. Germline V lookup: CDR1 SQVTM, CDR2 ANQGSEA. CDR3 sequence reads: CSAEGPRREETQYF. The CDR3 DNA sequence: TGCAGCGCTGAGGGTCCTAGACGGGAAGAGACCCAGTACTTC.

The chain employs TRBV20-1 and TRBJ1-5; D gene ambiguous. This CDR3 region has 14 residues. Germline lookup yields CDR1 DFQATT and CDR2 SNEGSKA (reference sequence). The V gene lost 5 bases and the J gene lost 0 bases, with 11 bases spanning the gap. DNA of the CDR3: TGCAGTGCTGCCGGGCGTAATAGCAATCAGCCCCAGCATTTT. Translating gives CSAAGRNSNQPQHF.

The gene calls are TRBV5-4 and TRBJ1-1; possible D gene TRBD1, 5 bases. Looked up from germline, CDR1 is SGHNT and CDR2 is YYREEE (reference sequence). V was clipped by 2 bases and J by 1 base, with 12 bases between them. This CDR3 has 15 residues. CDR3 coding DNA: TGTGCCAGCAGCTTAGGGGCGACGTCGAACACTGAAGCTTTCTTT. This encodes CASSLGATSNTEAFF.

The gene calls are TRBV30 and TRBJ1-1; D is possibly TRBD1 (5 bases). V shed 0 bases and J shed 6 bases, with 11 bases lying between them. The CDR3 has 13 amino acids. CDR1 GTSNPN and CDR2 SVGIG come from the germline V gene (reference sequence). The CDR3: CAWSVRGRAEAFF. DNA for the CDR3: TGTGCCTGGAGTGTGCGGGGCCGCGCTGAAGCTTTCTTT.

The chain recombines TRBV29-1 with TRBJ1-3, with unresolved D. Germline lookup yields CDR1 SQVTM and CDR2 ANQGSEA. V was shortened by 7 bases and J by 2 bases, with 12 bases between the two germline ends. The CDR3 covers 13 residues. The CDR3 coding sequence is TGCAGCGCTGTCTACGATACTGGAAACACCATATATTTT. Residues: CSAVYDTGNTIYF.

The chain carries TRBV29-1 and TRBJ1-2, with a tentative D call TRBD1 (6 bases). The CDR3 contains 12 residues. Trimming stripped 6 bases from V and 8 bases from J, with 16 bases between. Germline values: CDR1 SQVTM, CDR2 ANQGSEA. The CDR3 is CSVRRGLGGYTF. DNA of the CDR3: TGCAGCGTCCGCAGGGGCCTGGGGGGCTACACCTTC.

The chain uses TRBV12-3 or TRBV12-4 and TRBJ2-3; unclear D gene. V was trimmed by 3 bases and J by 1 base, leaving 8 bases between them. The length of the CDR3 is 14 residues. The CDR3 protein is CASSFQPGTDTQYF. The CDR3 bases are TGTGCCAGCAGTTTCCAACCTGGCACAGATACGCAGTATTTT.

The chain employs TRBV2 and TRBJ2-1; D unclear. Germline-derived CDR1 and CDR2 are SNHLY and FYNNEI. V was clipped by 8 bases and J by 5 bases, with 13 bases between them. The CDR3 is 13 residues long. For the CDR3, the DNA is TGTGCCAGCGGAAGGAATCTAGACAATGAGCAGTTCTTC. Encoded protein: CASGRNLDNEQFF.

This clonotype was recorded once. This chain joins TRBV7-2 and TRBJ2-5, with 7 nucleotides matching TRBD1. The J segment lost 1 base and the V segment lost 5 bases, leaving 4 bases of the junction unmatched. This CDR3 spans 14 amino acids. Germline values: CDR1 SGHTA, CDR2 FQGNSA. The CDR3 DNA reads TGTGCCAGCAGCCTACAGGGGAGCCAAGAGACCCAGTACTTC. Translating gives CASSLQGSQETQYF.

The rearrangement joins TRBV29-1 to TRBJ2-7; 10 nucleotides match TRBD2. In germline, CDR1 is SQVTM, CDR2 ANQGSEA. CDR3 size: 13 residues. With V trimmed by 6 bases and J by 6 bases, 8 bases remained unmatched. The CDR3 DNA reads as TGCAGCGTCCGAGCGGGAGGGCGTAGCGAGCAGTACTTC. As protein: CSVRAGGRSEQYF.

The V call is TRBV30, the J call TRBJ2-5, with D perhaps TRBD2 (5 bases). Germline V lookup: CDR1 GTSNPN, CDR2 SVGIG (reference sequence). The CDR3 extends over 13 amino acids. The germline V and J ends were trimmed by 2 bases and 2 bases, with 9 bases remaining between them. CDR3 region: CAWSLGLQETQYF. CDR3 in DNA: TGTGCCTGGAGTCTAGGACTTCAAGAGACCCAGTACTTC.

The CDR3 region is CSANRGGSPNQPQHF. Written as DNA, the CDR3 is TGCAGTGCTAACCGGGGGGGCAGCCCCAATCAGCCCCAGCATTTT. This chain uses TRBV20-1 with TRBJ1-5; a weak D match, TRBD1 (6 bases). V was clipped by 4 bases and J by 3 bases, with 16 bases between them. Germline CDR1 and CDR2: DFQATT and SNEGSKA (reference sequence). The CDR3 runs 15 residues.